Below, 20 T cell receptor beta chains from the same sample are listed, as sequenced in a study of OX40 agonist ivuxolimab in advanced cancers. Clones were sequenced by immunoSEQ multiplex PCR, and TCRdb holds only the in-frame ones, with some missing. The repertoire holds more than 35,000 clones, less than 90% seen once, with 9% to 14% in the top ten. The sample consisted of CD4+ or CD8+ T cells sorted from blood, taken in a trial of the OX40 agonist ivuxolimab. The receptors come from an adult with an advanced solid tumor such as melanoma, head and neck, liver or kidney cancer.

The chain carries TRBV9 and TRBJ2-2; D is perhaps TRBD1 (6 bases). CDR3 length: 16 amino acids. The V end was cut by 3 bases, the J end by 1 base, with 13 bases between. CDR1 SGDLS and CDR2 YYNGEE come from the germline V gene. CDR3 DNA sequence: TGTGCCAGCAGCGAGCGACAGGTATTGAACACCGGGGAGCTGTTTTTT. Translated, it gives CASSERQVLNTGELFF.

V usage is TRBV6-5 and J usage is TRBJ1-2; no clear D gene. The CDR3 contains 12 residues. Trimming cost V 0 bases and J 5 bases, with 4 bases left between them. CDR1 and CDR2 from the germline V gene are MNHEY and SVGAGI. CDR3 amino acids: CASSYSGYGYTF. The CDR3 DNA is TGTGCCAGCAGTTACTCCGGTTATGGCTACACCTTC.

The CDR3 DNA is TGTGCCAGCGGTTCTCCTTATGAGCAGTTCTTC. Encoded protein: CASGSPYEQFF. This rearrangement joins TRBV27 to TRBJ2-1; no definite D call. The CDR3 length is 11 residues. Trimming took 8 bases from V and 8 from J, leaving 10 bases between them. The germline gives CDR1 MNHEY, CDR2 SMNVEV (reference sequence).

In DNA, the CDR3 is TGTGCCAGCAGCTTCTCCTTCCACAAGGGGACTAGCAGATCCAATGAGCAGTTCTTC. Translated: CASSFSFHKGTSRSNEQFF. The chain has TRBV5-6 and TRBJ2-1; 9 nucleotides align to TRBD2. V trimming: 2 bases; J trimming: 6 bases; junction bases outside the gene matches: 18. CDR1 is SGHDT and CDR2 is YYEEEE in the germline V gene. This CDR3 is 19 amino acids long.

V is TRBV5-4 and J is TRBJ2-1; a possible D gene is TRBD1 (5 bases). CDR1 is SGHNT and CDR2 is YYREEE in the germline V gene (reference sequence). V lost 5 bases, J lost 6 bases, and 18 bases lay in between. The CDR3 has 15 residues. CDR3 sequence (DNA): TGTGCCAGCAGTCTGAACAGGCAGACGTTCAATGAGCAGTTCTTC. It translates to CASSLNRQTFNEQFF. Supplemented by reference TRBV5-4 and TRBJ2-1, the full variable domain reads ETGVTQSPTHLIKTRGQQVTLRCSSQSGHNTVSWYQQALGQGPQFIFQYYREEENGRGNFPPRFSGLQFPNYSSELNVNALELDDSALYLCASSLNRQTFNEQFFGPGTRLTVL.

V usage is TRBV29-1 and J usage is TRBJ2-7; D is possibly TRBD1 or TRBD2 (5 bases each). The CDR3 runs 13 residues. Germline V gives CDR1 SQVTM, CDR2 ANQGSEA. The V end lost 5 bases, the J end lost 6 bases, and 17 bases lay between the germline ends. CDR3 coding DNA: TGCAGCGTTTCATTCGGGGCCTTGGGCGAGCAGTACTTC. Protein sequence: CSVSFGALGEQYF.

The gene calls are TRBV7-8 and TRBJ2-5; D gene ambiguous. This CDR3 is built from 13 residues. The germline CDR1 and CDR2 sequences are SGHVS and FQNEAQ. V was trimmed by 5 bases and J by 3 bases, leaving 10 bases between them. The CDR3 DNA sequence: TGTGCCAGCAGCCGGTCCAGCGAAGAGACCCAGTACTTC. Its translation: CASSRSSEETQYF.

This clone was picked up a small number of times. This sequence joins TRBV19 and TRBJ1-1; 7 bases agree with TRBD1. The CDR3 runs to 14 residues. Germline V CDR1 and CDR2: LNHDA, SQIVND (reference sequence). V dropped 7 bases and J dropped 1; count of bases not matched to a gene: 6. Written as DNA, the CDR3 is TGTGCCAGTACCCTGGGACAGACGAACACTGAAGCTTTCTTT. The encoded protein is CASTLGQTNTEAFF.

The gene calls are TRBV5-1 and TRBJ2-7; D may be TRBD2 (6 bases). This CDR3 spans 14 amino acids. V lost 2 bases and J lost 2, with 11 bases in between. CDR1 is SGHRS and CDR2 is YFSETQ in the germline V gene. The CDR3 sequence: CASSFGLSAYEQYF. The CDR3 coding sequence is TGCGCCAGCAGCTTCGGACTATCAGCCTACGAGCAGTACTTC.

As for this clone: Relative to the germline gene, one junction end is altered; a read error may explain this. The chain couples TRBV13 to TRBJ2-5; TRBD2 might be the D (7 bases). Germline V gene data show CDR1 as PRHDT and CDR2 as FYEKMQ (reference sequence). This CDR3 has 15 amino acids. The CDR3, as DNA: TGTGCCAGCAGCTTGGGGCGGGGGCCACAAGAGGCCCAGTACTTC. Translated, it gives CASSLGRGPQEAQYF.

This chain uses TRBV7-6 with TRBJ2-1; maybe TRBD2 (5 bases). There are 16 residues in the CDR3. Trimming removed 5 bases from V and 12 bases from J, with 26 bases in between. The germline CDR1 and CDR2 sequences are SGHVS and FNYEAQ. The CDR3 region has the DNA TGTGCCAGCAGCCCCTCCTCCCGGGCCCCGCGAGAGGGGCAGTTCTTC. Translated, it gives CASSPSSRAPREGQFF.

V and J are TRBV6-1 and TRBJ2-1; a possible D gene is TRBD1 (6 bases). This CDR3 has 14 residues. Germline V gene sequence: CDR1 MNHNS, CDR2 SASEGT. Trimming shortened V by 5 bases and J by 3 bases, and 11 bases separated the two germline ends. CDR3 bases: TGTGCCAGCAGTACGAGGACAGTCTACAATGAGCAGTTCTTC. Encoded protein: CASSTRTVYNEQFF.

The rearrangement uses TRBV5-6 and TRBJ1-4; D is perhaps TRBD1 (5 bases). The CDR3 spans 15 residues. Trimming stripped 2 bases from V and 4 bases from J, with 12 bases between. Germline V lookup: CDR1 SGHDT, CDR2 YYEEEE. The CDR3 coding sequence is TGTGCCAGCAGCTTATCAGGGATCGGTAATGAAAAACTGTTTTTT. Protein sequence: CASSLSGIGNEKLFF.

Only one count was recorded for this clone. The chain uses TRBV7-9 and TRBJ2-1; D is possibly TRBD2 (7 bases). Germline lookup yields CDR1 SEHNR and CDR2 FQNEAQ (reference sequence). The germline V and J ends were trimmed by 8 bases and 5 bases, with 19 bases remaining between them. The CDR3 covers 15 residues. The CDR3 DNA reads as TGTGCCAGCCAACTTTCGGGGGGCGTAAACAATGAGCAGTTCTTC. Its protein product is CASQLSGGVNNEQFF.

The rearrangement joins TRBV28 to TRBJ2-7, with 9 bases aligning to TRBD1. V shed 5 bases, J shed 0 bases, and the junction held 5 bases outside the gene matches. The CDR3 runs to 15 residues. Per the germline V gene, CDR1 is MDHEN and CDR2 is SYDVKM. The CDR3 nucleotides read TGTGCCAGCAGTGGACAGGGGCGCAGCTCCTACGAGCAGTACTTC. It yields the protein CASSGQGRSSYEQYF. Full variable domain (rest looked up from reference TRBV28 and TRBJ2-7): DVKVTQSSRYLVKRTGEKVFLECVQDMDHENMFWYRQDPGLGLRLIYFSYDVKMKEKGDIPEGYSVSREKKERFSLILESASTNQTSMYLCASSGQGRSSYEQYFGPGTRLTVT.

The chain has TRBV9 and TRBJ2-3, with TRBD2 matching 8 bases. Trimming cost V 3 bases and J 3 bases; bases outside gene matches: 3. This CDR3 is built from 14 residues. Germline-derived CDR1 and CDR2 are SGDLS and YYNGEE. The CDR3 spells CASSGAGVTDTQYF. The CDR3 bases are TGTGCCAGCAGCGGAGCGGGGGTAACAGATACGCAGTATTTT.

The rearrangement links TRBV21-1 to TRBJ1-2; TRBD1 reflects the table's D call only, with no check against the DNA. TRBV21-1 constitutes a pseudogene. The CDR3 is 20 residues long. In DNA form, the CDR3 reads TGTGCCAGCAGCAAAGAAAAGGATCGGACAGGTGGCCGGCCTAACTATGGCTACACCTTC. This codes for CASSKEKDRTGGRPNYGYTF.

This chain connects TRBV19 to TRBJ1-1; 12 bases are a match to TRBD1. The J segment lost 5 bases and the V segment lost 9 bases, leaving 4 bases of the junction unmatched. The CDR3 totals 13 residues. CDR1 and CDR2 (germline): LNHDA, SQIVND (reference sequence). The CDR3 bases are TGTGCCAGCGGGACAGGGGGCAGAACTGAAGCTTTCTTT. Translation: CASGTGGRTEAFF.

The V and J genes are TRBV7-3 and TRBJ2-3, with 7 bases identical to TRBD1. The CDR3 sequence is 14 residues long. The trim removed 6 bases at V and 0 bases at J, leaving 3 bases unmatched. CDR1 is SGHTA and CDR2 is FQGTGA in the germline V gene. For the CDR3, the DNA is TGTGCCAGCAGTCAGACAGGGAGCACAGATACGCAGTATTTT. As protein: CASSQTGSTDTQYF.

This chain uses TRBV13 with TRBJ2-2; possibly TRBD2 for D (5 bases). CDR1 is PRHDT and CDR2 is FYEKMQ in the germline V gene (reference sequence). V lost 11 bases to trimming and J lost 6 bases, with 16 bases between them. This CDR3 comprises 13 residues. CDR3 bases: TGTGCCGGCGACCGGGAAGAGTCCGGGGAGCTGTTTTTT. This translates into CAGDREESGELFF.